Listed below are T cell receptor beta chains from one sample, sequenced in a study of CD8 T cells in ankylosing spondylitis. Each CDR3 protein gets one entry after TCRdb re-called the 5' RACE reads with MiXCR. The sample has roughly 130,000 distinct CDR3 sequences, 12% to 15% seen once; the top ten hold about 3%. The sample comprised blood, either unsorted or a sorted T cell fraction (not recorded which). These receptors all stem from a female donor with ankylosing spondylitis or in good health (not recorded which). CDR3s include the opening cysteine and the closing phenylalanine or tryptophan. D genes are given only for firm matches. Some rows mark clone size as missing; the rest say once, few, many or name a class of expanded clone.

d_call clone_size j_call v_call cdr3_aa cdr3_nt
TRBD1 many TRBJ1-2 TRBV6-1 CASSPLQGAYGYTF TGTGCCAGCAGTCCGCTACAGGGGGCGTACGGCTACACCTTC
NA few TRBJ1-1 TRBV7-9 CASSLETSRNTEAFF TGTGCCAGCAGCTTAGAGACGTCGAGGAACACTGAAGCTTTCTTT
NA many TRBJ2-2 TRBV5-5 CASSLAGGQVGELFF TGTGCCAGCAGCTTGGCCGGGGGGCAGGTCGGGGAGCTGTTTTTT
NA few TRBJ2-7 TRBV11-3 CASSLETVRNYEQYF TGTGCCAGCAGCTTAGAAACAGTCAGAAACTACGAGCAGTACTTC
TRBD1 few TRBJ2-1 TRBV12-3/TRBV12-4 CASSDRGSHNEQFF TGTGCCAGCAGTGACAGGGGGTCGCACAATGAGCAGTTCTTC
NA many TRBJ2-5 TRBV28 CASTPLRLGQETQYF TGTGCCAGCACCCCCCTTAGGCTAGGCCAAGAGACCCAGTACTTC
NA many TRBJ2-1 TRBV9 CASSVAGSSIDEQFF TGTGCCAGCAGCGTAGCGGGCTCCAGCATTGATGAGCAGTTCTTC
TRBD2 few TRBJ2-1 TRBV20-1 CSARGPREGLYNEQFF TGCAGTGCTAGAGGGCCGCGGGAGGGCCTCTACAATGAGCAGTTCTTC
NA many TRBJ2-2 TRBV3-1 CASSPQMAGSGELFF TGTGCCAGCAGCCCCCAAATGGCGGGTTCCGGGGAGCTGTTTTTT
NA few TRBJ1-2 TRBV3-1 CASSQDEQLRSGYTF TGTGCCAGCAGCCAAGATGAACAGCTCCGTAGTGGCTACACCTTC
NA few TRBJ1-3 TRBV5-5 CASSLGPSGNTIYF TGTGCCAGCAGCTTGGGACCCTCGGGAAACACCATATATTTT
NA NA TRBJ1-6 TRBV4-1 CASSQDQAGPNSPLHF TGCGCCAGCAGCCAAGATCAGGCGGGGCCTAATTCACCCCTCCACTTT
TRBD2 NA TRBJ2-1 TRBV5-6 CASSGSGTSGRMRQFF TGTGCCAGCAGCGGGTCCGGGACTAGCGGGAGAATGAGGCAGTTCTTC
NA NA TRBJ2-7 TRBV1 CTSSPAGVAREQYF TGCACCAGCAGCCCAGCGGGAGTAGCTCGGGAGCAGTACTTC
NA many TRBJ2-1 TRBV12-3/TRBV12-4 CASSVREGGNEQFF TGTGCCAGCAGTGTACGGGAAGGGGGCAATGAGCAGTTCTTC
NA NA TRBJ2-4 TRBV11-2 CATKNPGENIQYF TGTGCCACCAAGAACCCGGGGGAAAACATTCAGTACTTC
NA NA TRBJ2-3 TRBV5-1 CASSSQDRGTDTQYF TGCGCCAGCAGCTCTCAAGACAGAGGCACAGATACGCAGTATTTT
TRBD2 many TRBJ2-1 TRBV25-1 CASRSGGGTSGSLRDNEQFF TGTGCCAGCAGATCAGGGGGCGGGACTAGCGGGAGTCTGCGAGACAATGAGCAGTTCTTC
NA many TRBJ2-3 TRBV5-5 CASSSWGDTQYF TGTGCCAGCAGCTCCTGGGGAGATACGCAGTATTTT
NA few TRBJ1-2 TRBV12-3/TRBV12-4 CASSYDRLYGYTF TGTGCCAGCAGCTACGACAGGCTCTATGGCTACACCTTC
TRBD1 NA TRBJ1-1 TRBV6-1 CASSDRDRGRFAEAFF TGTGCCAGCAGTGACCGGGACAGGGGAAGGTTCGCTGAAGCTTTCTTT
NA NA TRBJ1-1 TRBV5-1 CASSRADFGTEAFF TGCGCCAGCAGTAGGGCGGATTTCGGCACTGAAGCTTTCTTT
NA many TRBJ1-2 TRBV24-1 CATSDSPWFGYGYTF TGTGCCACCAGTGATTCCCCCTGGTTCGGCTATGGCTACACCTTC